These 5 T cell receptor beta chains share one sample of origin, sequenced in a study of T cells in Graves' hyperthyroidism and ophthalmopathy. The investigators amplified TCR beta CDR3 regions from RNA transcripts. The TCR CDR3 was amplified in a first-round RT-PCR using the HTBI primer set. TCRdb analysed the multiplex PCR reads with MiXCR anew, one entry per CDR3 protein. The data show roughly 700,000 distinct CDR3 sequences, 35% seen once. Specimen: blood. Source of these receptors: a middle-aged woman with Graves' hyperthyroidism.

The sample holds many counts of this clonotype. CDR3: CASSLAGTGANEKLFF. CDR3 DNA: TGTGCCAGCAGCTTGGCCGGGACAGGGGCTAATGAAAAACTGTTTTTT. This chain connects TRBV7-9 to TRBJ1-4; 10 bases line up with TRBD1. With V trimmed by 3 bases and J by 3 bases, 4 bases remained unmatched. The CDR3 consists of 16 residues. Germline values: CDR1 SEHNR, CDR2 FQNEAQ (reference sequence).

The chain uses TRBV7-2 and TRBJ1-5; 9 nucleotides line up with TRBD1. Germline V gives CDR1 SGHTA, CDR2 FQGNSA. This CDR3 comprises 14 residues. Trimming cost V 4 bases and J 11 bases; bases outside gene matches: 9. This chain's CDR3 is CASSSGQGFETQHF. CDR3 in DNA: TGTGCCAGCAGCTCGGGACAGGGTTTCGAGACCCAGCATTTT. The full variable domain, completed using reference TRBV7-2 and TRBJ1-5, is GAGVSQSPSNKVTEKGKDVELRCDPISGHTALYWYRQSLGQGLEFLIYFQGNSAPDKSGLPSDRFSAERTGGSVSTLTIQRTQQEDSAVYLCASSSGQGFETQHFGDGTRLSIL.

The chain uses TRBV7-4 and TRBJ2-5; D might be TRBD1 (6 bases). Trimming pared 0 bases from V and 7 bases from J, leaving 24 bases between. The CDR3 consists of 18 residues. Germline V gives CDR1 SGHVT, CDR2 SQSDAQ. DNA of the CDR3: TGTGCCAGCAGCTTAGCGAGGGGGACCGTCATTGGGCGAGGGACCCAGTACTTC. Protein sequence: CASSLARGTVIGRGTQYF.

This chain connects TRBV3-1 to TRBJ1-1; no definite D call. Trimming pared 1 base from V and 8 bases from J, leaving 14 bases between. Germline values: CDR1 LGHDT, CDR2 YNNKEL (reference sequence). The length of the CDR3 is 14 residues. CDR3 sequence: CASSQVEGLEEAFF. DNA of the CDR3: TGTGCCAGCAGCCAAGTAGAAGGGCTTGAAGAAGCTTTCTTT.

This clonotype was seen repeatedly, ten times or more. The chain uses TRBV10-3 and TRBJ1-5; 9 bases are shared with TRBD1. This CDR3 spans 15 amino acids. Germline assignment: CDR1 ENHRY and CDR2 SYGVKD. V gave up 3 bases and J gave up 4 bases; unmatched junction bases: 4. CDR3 sequence reads: CAISDIGQGNQPQHF. CDR3 DNA: TGTGCCATCAGTGACATCGGACAGGGGAATCAGCCCCAGCATTTT.